What follows are 5 T cell receptor beta chains derived from one specimen sequenced in a study of cytomegalovirus exposure and HLA in healthy donors. Data came from immunoSEQ multiplex PCR; TCRdb stores just in-frame clones and leaves some out. The sample has some 170,000 clones; around four fifths are singletons. Sequenced input: PBMCs. The source is a man aged 30-40 years in good health and CMV-seropositive.

V is TRBV19 and J is TRBJ2-7; possible D gene TRBD2, 5 bases. This CDR3 is 16 amino acids long. The V gene lost 1 base and the J gene lost 6 bases, with 19 bases spanning the gap. Germline V gene sequence: CDR1 LNHDA, CDR2 SQIVND (reference sequence). CDR3 residues: CASSIAPAALNSEQYF. DNA of the CDR3: TGTGCCAGTAGTATAGCCCCAGCGGCGCTCAATTCCGAGCAGTACTTC.

This clone was detected only once. The rearrangement links TRBV7-6 to TRBJ2-3, with 8 bases that match TRBD1. The CDR3 is made up of 16 amino acids. Germline V gene data show CDR1 as SGHVS and CDR2 as FNYEAQ. Trimming removed 1 base from V and 2 bases from J; junction bases left unmatched: 5. The CDR3 is CASSLGTGLSTDTQYF. In nucleotides, the CDR3 is TGTGCCAGCAGCTTAGGGACAGGGCTCTCCACAGATACGCAGTATTTT.

The chain carries TRBV6-4 and TRBJ1-5; 9 bases match TRBD1. Germline loops: CDR1 MRHNA, CDR2 SNTAGT. The CDR3 is made up of 17 amino acids. V lost 6 bases and J lost 3; bases outside the gene matches: 12. The CDR3 sequence: CASSGDRARKNNQPQHF. CDR3 coding DNA: TGTGCCAGCAGCGGGGACAGGGCGAGAAAAAACAATCAGCCCCAGCATTTT.

V usage is TRBV4-1 and J usage is TRBJ1-2; 7 bases fit TRBD1. The junction had 7 bases not matched to a gene; V was cut back by 2 bases and J by 7 bases. The CDR3 runs to 14 residues. Germline lookup yields CDR1 MGHRA and CDR2 YSYEKL. The CDR3 here is CASSQPGTVSGYTF. CDR3 in DNA: TGCGCCAGCAGCCAACCCGGGACAGTTAGTGGCTACACCTTC.

CDR3 in amino acids: CASSHGLTLSYEQYF. As DNA, the CDR3 is TGCGCCAGCAGCCATGGACTGACTCTCTCCTACGAGCAGTACTTC. The genes are TRBV4-1 and TRBJ2-7, with D perhaps matching TRBD2 (5 bases). The germline CDR1 and CDR2 sequences are MGHRA and YSYEKL. V shed 3 bases and J shed 0 bases, with 12 bases lying between them. The CDR3 is 15 amino acids.